This T cell receptor (beta chain) derives from a study of blood T cell repertoires in COVID-19. In the study overall: Donors in the United States, Italy and Spain gave samples during acute or convalescent COVID-19. The analysed material was cDNA or gDNA that came from T cells, B-cell-depleted T cells, or PBMCs.

Authors' data handling: Reference gene primer amplification gave estimated nucleated cell counts. Clones were sequenced by immunoSEQ multiplex PCR, and TCRdb holds only the in-frame ones, with some missing. From that table come the V and J calls and clone size; the DNA was used to work out D and trimming. In the table there are 250,000 or so clones, approximately 87% of which are singletons. Sequencing input: peripheral blood. The TCR was taken from a man in his sixties with acute or convalescent COVID-19.

CDR3 amino acids: CSASGSGYGYTF. The CDR3 DNA is TGCAGTGCTAGTGGCAGCGGCTATGGCTACACCTTC. The chain links TRBV20-1 to TRBJ1-2; D gene unclear. The germline V and J ends were trimmed by 3 bases and 4 bases, with 9 bases remaining between them. Germline loops: CDR1 DFQATT, CDR2 SNEGSKA (reference sequence). The CDR3 spans 12 residues.